These 13 T cell receptor beta chains were sequenced from one sample in a study of blood T cell repertoires in COVID-19. Method: immunoSEQ multiplex PCR; TCRdb's copy keeps in-frame clones and lacks some. The table has a few hundred thousand clones, around 86% seen once. The sequencing input was peripheral blood. The receptors come from a human donor in a cohort sampled during active COVID-19.

A few counts support this clone. The CDR3 DNA is TGTGCCAGCAGCGAGGGACAGGGGCTGTACGGCTACACCTTC. Protein product: CASSEGQGLYGYTF. This sequence joins TRBV7-9 and TRBJ1-2; 10 bases match TRBD1. The CDR3 is 14 residues long. V lost 5 bases to trimming and J lost 8 bases; unmatched junction nucleotides: 8. Germline loops: CDR1 SEHNR, CDR2 FQNEAQ (reference sequence).

V is TRBV7-9 and J is TRBJ2-7; possibly TRBD2 for D (5 bases). The germline V gene encodes CDR1 SEHNR and CDR2 FQNEAQ (reference sequence). The CDR3 sequence is 15 residues long. The ends were cut back, 5 bases at V and 2 bases at J, with 16 bases in the middle. CDR3 amino acids: CASSLLGQVAYEQYF. In DNA form, the CDR3 reads TGTGCCAGCAGCCTACTAGGGCAGGTGGCCTACGAGCAGTACTTC.

CDR3 DNA: TGTGCCAGCAGCTTCACAGGGGGCACTGAAGCTTTCTTT. Translation: CASSFTGGTEAFF. The V call is TRBV7-9, the J call TRBJ1-1, with 8 bases identical to TRBD1. With V trimmed by 3 bases and J by 4 bases, 1 base remained unmatched. Germline V gene sequence: CDR1 SEHNR, CDR2 FQNEAQ (reference sequence). There are 13 residues in the CDR3.

As for this clone: A junction end diverges from the germline sequence, so it may reflect a read error. The rearrangement joins TRBV7-9 to TRBJ1-2, with 8 bases lining up with TRBD1. The V gene's germline CDR1 is SEHNR and CDR2 FQNEAQ (reference sequence). CDR3 length equals 12 residues. CDR3 DNA: TGTGCCAGCAGCTTAGTAGGGGACAGGTCGGACTTC. Translated, it gives CASSLVGDRSDF.

The gene calls are TRBV5-8 and TRBJ1-1; possibly TRBD1 for D (6 bases). The germline V gene has CDR1 SGHTS and CDR2 YDEGEE. V was cut by 4 bases and J by 0 bases, with 10 bases left in between. This CDR3 has 14 amino acids. CDR3 DNA: TGTGCCAGCAGCCCACAGGGACTGAACACTGAAGCTTTCTTT. Its translation: CASSPQGLNTEAFF.

V gene TRBV9 combines with J gene TRBJ1-2; 10 bases map to TRBD1. Germline assignment: CDR1 SGDLS and CDR2 YYNGEE. The V segment lost 3 bases and the J segment 3 bases; nucleotides outside the gene matches: 2. This CDR3 spans 14 amino acids. CDR3 amino acids: CASSATGGDYGYTF. In DNA form, the CDR3 reads TGTGCCAGCAGCGCGACAGGGGGCGACTATGGCTACACCTTC.

The rearrangement links TRBV6-6 to TRBJ2-7; weak D call: TRBD1 (5 bases). This CDR3 contains 13 residues. V was clipped by 0 bases and J by 3 bases, with 6 bases between them. CDR1 and CDR2 (germline): MNHNY, SVGAGI (reference sequence). This CDR3 reads CASSYSGDYEQYF. The CDR3 nucleotides are TGTGCCAGCAGTTACTCAGGGGACTACGAGCAGTACTTC.

The J gene is TRBJ2-2, the V gene TRBV4-3; TRBD2 is a possible D gene (5 bases). Germline assignment: CDR1 LGHNA and CDR2 YSLEER. Trimming took 1 base from V and 2 from J, leaving 8 bases between them. The CDR3 has 15 amino acids. CDR3 in amino acids: CASSQVATNTGELFF. CDR3 coding DNA: TGCGCCAGCAGCCAAGTAGCGACTAACACCGGGGAGCTGTTTTTT.

The chain is built from TRBV28 and TRBJ2-7, with D tentatively TRBD2 (5 bases). The germline CDR1 and CDR2 sequences are MDHEN and SYDVKM. The V and J ends lost 9 bases and 0 bases respectively, with 15 bases between them. CDR3 length equals 14 residues. For the CDR3, the DNA is TGTGCCAGGTTCAGACGGGAAAGCTCCTACGAGCAGTACTTC. Amino acids: CARFRRESSYEQYF.

This chain connects TRBV7-2 to TRBJ2-7; 7 nucleotides align to TRBD2. The CDR3 runs to 14 residues. The trim removed 0 bases at V and 5 bases at J, leaving 4 bases unmatched. Looked up from germline, CDR1 is SGHTA and CDR2 is FQGNSA. The CDR3 DNA reads as TGTGCCAGCAGCTTAGCGGGAGGGCCGGACGAGCAGTACTTC. This translates into CASSLAGGPDEQYF.

The chain is built from TRBV7-2 and TRBJ2-7; possibly TRBD1 for D (8 bases). In germline, CDR1 is SGHTA, CDR2 FQGNSA. Trimming left V 5 bases short and J 0 bases short, with 17 bases between. The CDR3 is made up of 16 amino acids. The CDR3 DNA follows: TGTGCCAGCAGCCTACAGGGGGGGCAGGGCTCCTACGAGCAGTACTTC. It translates to CASSLQGGQGSYEQYF.

V is TRBV5-1 and J is TRBJ2-3; D gene uncertain. V lost 0 bases and J 5 bases, leaving 19 bases between the germline ends. The germline CDR1 and CDR2 sequences are SGHRS and YFSETQ. There are 17 residues in the CDR3. In DNA, the CDR3 is TGCGCCAGCAGCTTGGGGGTAGAGGCCCGTCCGGGAGATACGCAGTATTTT. Protein product: CASSLGVEARPGDTQYF.

The chain is built from TRBV5-4 and TRBJ2-5; a possible D gene is TRBD1 (6 bases). V was shortened by 3 bases and J by 3 bases, with 15 bases between the two germline ends. Per the germline V gene, CDR1 is SGHNT and CDR2 is YYREEE (reference sequence). This CDR3 is 15 amino acids long. CDR3 region: CASSSGWGPEETQYF. The CDR3 region has the DNA TGTGCCAGCAGCTCCGGATGGGGGCCAGAAGAGACCCAGTACTTC. The complete variable domain, with remaining parts taken from reference TRBV5-4 and TRBJ2-5, reads ETGVTQSPTHLIKTRGQQVTLRCSSQSGHNTVSWYQQALGQGPQFIFQYYREEENGRGNFPPRFSGLQFPNYSSELNVNALELDDSALYLCASSSGWGPEETQYFGPGTRLLVL.